The 24 T cell receptor beta chains below come from one sample, sequenced in a study of Graves' ophthalmopathy and Graves' hyperthyroidism. RNA transcripts served as template for amplifying TCR beta CDR3 sequences. Second-round multiplex PCR came after first-round RT-PCR with HTBI primers. TCRdb reanalysed the multiplex PCR reads using MiXCR and keeps one entry per CDR3 protein. The data contain 600,000 to 950,000 distinct CDR3 sequences, 35% to 50% of them singletons. Sequenced input: peripheral blood. The source of these receptors is an adult man with Graves' ophthalmopathy.

V gene TRBV25-1 combines with J gene TRBJ2-5, with 9 bases identical to TRBD2. Germline V gene lookup returns CDR1 MGHDK and CDR2 SYGVNS. The CDR3 totals 19 residues. The trim removed 8 bases at V and 1 base at J, leaving 20 bases unmatched. The CDR3 DNA follows: TGTGCCAGCGGCCAAGATTCCGTGAACGTAGCGGGGGTCCAAGAGACCCAGTACTTC. Its translation: CASGQDSVNVAGVQETQYF.

The CDR3 here is CASSSIRTGPGGANVLTF. In DNA form, the CDR3 reads TGTGCCAGCAGCTCAATTAGGACAGGTCCGGGGGGGGCCAACGTCCTGACTTTC. The J gene is TRBJ2-6, the V gene TRBV11-2; 7 positions match TRBD1. The CDR3 extends over 18 amino acids. V lost 4 bases, J lost 4 bases, and 13 bases stayed unmatched. Germline loops: CDR1 SGHAT, CDR2 FQNNGV.

The chain employs TRBV20-1 and TRBJ2-7; TRBD2 agrees at 12 bases. The ends lost 6 bases at V and 3 bases at J; junction bases unmatched: 15. Germline V CDR1 and CDR2: DFQATT, SNEGSKA (reference sequence). CDR3 size: 17 residues. The CDR3 sequence is CSAAGLAGPLRGYEQYF. As DNA, the CDR3 is TGCAGTGCCGCCGGACTAGCGGGGCCTCTTCGAGGCTACGAGCAGTACTTC.

This clonotype was counted between two and nine times. The V gene is TRBV14, the J gene TRBJ1-2, with 7 positions matching TRBD1. Germline assignment: CDR1 SGHDN and CDR2 FVKESK. The CDR3 totals 14 residues. V gave up 1 base and J gave up 2 bases; unmatched junction bases: 1. The CDR3 loop reads CASSQVGGNYGYTF. The CDR3 DNA sequence: TGTGCCAGCAGCCAAGTAGGGGGCAACTATGGCTACACCTTC.

The chain is built from TRBV6-5 and TRBJ2-7, with D unresolved. Trimming removed 1 base from V and 3 bases from J, with 13 bases in between. Germline V gene lookup returns CDR1 MNHEY and CDR2 SVGAGI. The CDR3 consists of 15 residues. The CDR3 here is CASSYLKGSNYEQYF. The CDR3, as DNA: TGTGCCAGCAGTTACTTAAAGGGCAGCAACTACGAGCAGTACTTC.

The chain joins TRBV24-1 to TRBJ1-2; 11 bases line up with TRBD1. CDR1 is KGHDR, CDR2 SFDVKD, per germline. V shed 10 bases and J 2 bases; nucleotides not matched to a gene: 8. The CDR3 runs 15 residues. CDR3 sequence (DNA): TGTGCCACGACTGGACAGGGGGCCTTAAACTATGGCTACACCTTC. It is translated as CATTGQGALNYGYTF.

Ten or more counts support this clonotype. The chain uses TRBV2 and TRBJ1-1; 10 positions match TRBD1. Germline values: CDR1 SNHLY, CDR2 FYNNEI. The CDR3 sequence is 15 residues long. V lost 7 bases, J lost 0 bases, and 5 bases stayed unmatched. CDR3 protein: CASNGDRGMNTEAFF. The CDR3 DNA is TGTGCCAGCAACGGGGACAGGGGCATGAACACTGAAGCTTTCTTT.

The chain links TRBV7-9 to TRBJ2-2; D possibly corresponds to TRBD1 (6 bases). Trimming removed 9 bases from V and 2 bases from J, with 13 bases in between. CDR3 size: 14 residues. Germline V CDR1 and CDR2: SEHNR, FQNEAQ (reference sequence). The CDR3, as DNA: TGTGCCAGGTCCGGACAGTCCAACACCGGGGAGCTGTTTTTT. This translates into CARSGQSNTGELFF.

The V gene is TRBV29-1, the J gene TRBJ1-4; TRBD1 agrees at 7 bases. CDR3 length: 17 residues. The trim removed 0 bases at V and 3 bases at J, leaving 10 bases unmatched. Per germline, CDR1 SQVTM and CDR2 ANQGSEA. CDR3 in DNA: TGCAGCGTTGAAGATCAGGGGGTGCAGGGAGCTAATGAAAAACTGTTTTTT. The encoded protein is CSVEDQGVQGANEKLFF.

A remark on this clonotype: The CDR3 carries no conserved terminal phenylalanine or tryptophan, so it likely arises from a read error. It is unclear where the CDR3 begins or ends on the DNA, so no DNA is shown, and the CDR3 is as TCRdb lists it. The chain combines TRBV19 with TRBJ1-3; TRBD1 is the table's D call and was not checked against the DNA. The germline CDR1 and CDR2 sequences are LNHDA and SQIVND (reference sequence). The CDR3 region is 10 residues in length, termini included. The chain's CDR3 is CASSIFGGVT.

The CDR3 bases are TGTGCCAGCAGCGTAAGGGACAGGGACTACCAAGAGACCCAGTACTTC. It is translated as CASSVRDRDYQETQYF. The V and J genes are TRBV25-1 and TRBJ2-5; 9 bases agree with TRBD1. Unmatched junction bases numbered 8, after V lost 6 bases and J lost 0 bases. Looked up from germline, CDR1 is MGHDK and CDR2 is SYGVNS. This CDR3 spans 16 amino acids.

This clonotype turned up a few times. The rearrangement joins TRBV7-9 to TRBJ1-3, with D tentatively TRBD1 (6 bases). This CDR3 is built from 14 residues. V was shortened by 5 bases and J by 2 bases, with 10 bases between the two germline ends. Germline CDR1 SEHNR, CDR2 FQNEAQ (reference sequence). The CDR3 protein is CASSHRDTGNTIYF. The CDR3 region has the DNA TGTGCCAGCAGCCACAGGGACACTGGAAACACCATATATTTT.

Comments on this clonotype: It may be a read error: a sequence one base away is much more abundant. The chain uses TRBV10-3 and TRBJ1-6, with TRBD1 as a possible D gene (5 bases). Per germline, CDR1 ENHRY and CDR2 SYGVKD. Trimming shortened V by 11 bases and J by 1 base, and 21 bases separated the two germline ends. The CDR3 sequence is 17 residues long. CDR3 nucleotide sequence: TGTGCCGCGGGGGGATTCGCGGTAGGATCCTATAATTCACCCCTCCACTTT. Its protein is CAAGGFAVGSYNSPLHF.

The table lists this clonotype with a few counts. The rearrangement uses TRBV25-1 and TRBJ2-2, with D possibly TRBD2 on 6 matching bases. V shed 6 bases and J shed 1 base, with 12 bases lying between them. CDR1 and CDR2 from the germline V gene are MGHDK and SYGVNS. The CDR3 has 15 residues. CDR3 DNA sequence: TGTGCCAGCAGCCCGTGGGGGGAGAACACCGGGGAGCTGTTTTTT. This encodes CASSPWGENTGELFF.

This clonotype was counted at least ten times. The DNA of the CDR3 is TGTGCCATCAGTGAGTCCAGCTCGGAGACCCAGTACTTC. It specifies CAISESSSETQYF. The chain joins TRBV10-3 to TRBJ2-5, with D hard to call. The CDR3 is made up of 13 amino acids. From germline, CDR1 is ENHRY and CDR2 SYGVKD. The V end was cut by 0 bases, the J end by 5 bases, with 7 bases between.

This clonotype was observed at least ten times. The genes are TRBV7-8 and TRBJ1-6; D is unclear. Germline CDR1 SGHVS, CDR2 FQNEAQ. CDR3 length equals 15 residues. V was pared by 3 bases and J by 2 bases, with 8 bases between. The chain's CDR3 is CASSFDKPYNSPLHF. In nucleotides, the CDR3 is TGTGCCAGCAGCTTCGACAAGCCCTATAATTCACCCCTCCACTTT.

Details on this clonotype: The CDR3 ends on some other residue instead of the conserved phenylalanine or tryptophan, so this is likely a read error. This chain joins TRBV29-1 and TRBJ2-2; 7 positions match TRBD2. The germline V gene encodes CDR1 SQVTM and CDR2 ANQGSEA. The CDR3 length is 13 residues. V gave up 7 bases and J gave up 6 bases; unmatched junction bases: 8. CDR3 sequence reads: CSAGRLASGELFS. CDR3 DNA: TGCAGCGCGGGACGACTAGCTTCCGGGGAGCTGTTTTCT.

This clonotype was picked up many times. The chain combines TRBV29-1 with TRBJ1-4, with TRBD1 matching 10 bases. The CDR3 spans 13 residues. Germline loops: CDR1 SQVTM, CDR2 ANQGSEA. The V segment lost 7 bases and the J segment 8 bases; nucleotides outside the gene matches: 7. The CDR3 bases are TGCAGCGCAGACCCGGGACAGGGGGAAAAACTGTTTTTT. Its protein product is CSADPGQGEKLFF.

The table lists this clonotype with many counts. The chain carries TRBV20-1 and TRBJ2-5; TRBD2 is a possible D gene (5 bases). The germline V gene has CDR1 DFQATT and CDR2 SNEGSKA (reference sequence). The CDR3 has 13 residues. The ends were cut back, 7 bases at V and 0 bases at J, with 12 bases in the middle. As DNA, the CDR3 is TGCAGTGTTCCCTCGGGGAACCAAGAGACCCAGTACTTC. As protein: CSVPSGNQETQYF.

The chain employs TRBV5-1 and TRBJ2-7; perhaps TRBD2 as D (5 bases). Germline V gives CDR1 SGHRS, CDR2 YFSETQ. CDR3 length: 15 amino acids. With 4 bases removed from V and 6 bases from J, the gap between germline ends came to 20 bases. CDR3 sequence reads: CASSPLATSLIEQYF. CDR3 in DNA: TGCGCCAGCAGCCCCCTTGCCACTAGTCTAATCGAGCAGTACTTC.

The genes are TRBV20-1 and TRBJ2-7; D is uncertain. Deletions cut 6 bases from V and 0 bases from J, with 9 bases between. Germline lookup yields CDR1 DFQATT and CDR2 SNEGSKA (reference sequence). This CDR3 is built from 12 residues. CDR3 in DNA: TGCAGTGCGTCAGCCACCTCCTACGAGCAGTACTTC. This encodes CSASATSYEQYF.

In this sample, this clonotype turned up once. J is TRBJ1-3 and V is TRBV10-3; TRBD1 agrees at 7 bases. This CDR3 is 16 amino acids long. V lost 6 bases and J lost 0; bases outside the gene matches: 8. Germline CDR1 and CDR2: ENHRY and SYGVKD. This CDR3 reads CAIRAGTDASGNTIYF. The CDR3 DNA is TGTGCCATCAGGGCCGGGACAGACGCCTCTGGAAACACCATATATTTT.

The table lists this clonotype with many counts. The V and J genes are TRBV29-1 and TRBJ2-7, with 9 bases aligning to TRBD1. Germline V gene sequence: CDR1 SQVTM, CDR2 ANQGSEA. J lost 1 base, V lost 5 bases, and 6 bases had no gene match. The CDR3 length is 14 residues. CDR3 sequence (DNA): TGCAGCGTTACTACCGGGACAGGGTCCTACGAGCAGTACTTC. It specifies CSVTTGTGSYEQYF.

This sequence joins TRBV7-9 and TRBJ2-3, with 12 positions matching TRBD2. Germline V gene lookup returns CDR1 SEHNR and CDR2 FQNEAQ (reference sequence). There are 18 residues in the CDR3. V shed 2 bases, J shed 1 base, and the junction held 7 bases outside the gene matches. CDR3 residues: CASSLRGTSGFGTDTQYF. The CDR3 nucleotides are TGTGCCAGCAGCTTAAGAGGGACTAGCGGGTTCGGCACAGATACGCAGTATTTT.